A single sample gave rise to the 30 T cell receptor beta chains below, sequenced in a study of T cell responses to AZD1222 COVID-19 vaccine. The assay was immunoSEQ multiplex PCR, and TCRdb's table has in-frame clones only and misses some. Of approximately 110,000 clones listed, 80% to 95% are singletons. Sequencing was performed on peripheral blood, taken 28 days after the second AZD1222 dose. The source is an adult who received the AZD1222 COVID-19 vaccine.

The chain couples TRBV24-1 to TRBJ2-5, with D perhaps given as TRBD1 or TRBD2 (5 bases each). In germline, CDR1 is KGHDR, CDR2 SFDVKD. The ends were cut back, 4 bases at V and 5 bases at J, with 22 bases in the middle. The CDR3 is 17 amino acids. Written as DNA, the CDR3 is TGTGCCACCAGTGACCCAGCCCGGACACCGGGGTCGGAGACCCAGTACTTC. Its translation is CATSDPARTPGSETQYF.

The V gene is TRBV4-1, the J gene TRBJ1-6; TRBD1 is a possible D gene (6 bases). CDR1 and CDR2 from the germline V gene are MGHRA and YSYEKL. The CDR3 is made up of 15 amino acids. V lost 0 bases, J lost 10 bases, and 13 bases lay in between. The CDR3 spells CASSQDGGGESPLHF. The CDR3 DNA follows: TGCGCCAGCAGCCAAGATGGGGGCGGGGAATCACCCCTCCACTTT.

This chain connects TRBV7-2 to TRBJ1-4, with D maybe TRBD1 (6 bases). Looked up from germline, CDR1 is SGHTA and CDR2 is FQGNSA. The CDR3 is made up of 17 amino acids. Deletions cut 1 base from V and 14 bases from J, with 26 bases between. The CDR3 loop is CASSLGQVITGGEGLFF. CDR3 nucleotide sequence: TGTGCCAGCAGCTTAGGCCAGGTGATAACGGGGGGCGAAGGTCTGTTTTTT.

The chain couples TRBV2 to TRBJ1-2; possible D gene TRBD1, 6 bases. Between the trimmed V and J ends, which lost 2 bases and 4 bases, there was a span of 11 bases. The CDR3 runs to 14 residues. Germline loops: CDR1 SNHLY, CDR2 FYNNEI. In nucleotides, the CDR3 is TGTGCCAGCAGTGAAAACAGGGATTCCTATGGCTACACCTTC. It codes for CASSENRDSYGYTF.

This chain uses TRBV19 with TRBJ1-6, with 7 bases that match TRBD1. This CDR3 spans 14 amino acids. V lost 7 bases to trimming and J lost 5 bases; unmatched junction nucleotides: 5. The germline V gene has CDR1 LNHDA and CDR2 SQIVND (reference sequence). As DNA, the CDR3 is TGTGCCAGTACGGACAGGTCAAATAATTCACCCCTCCACTTT. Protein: CASTDRSNNSPLHF. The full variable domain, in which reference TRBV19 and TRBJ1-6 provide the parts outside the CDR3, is DGGITQSPKYLFRKEGQNVTLSCEQNLNHDAMYWYRQDPGQGLRLIYYSQIVNDFQKGDIAEGYSVSREKKESFPLTVTSAQKNPTAFYLCASTDRSNNSPLHFGNGTRLTVT.

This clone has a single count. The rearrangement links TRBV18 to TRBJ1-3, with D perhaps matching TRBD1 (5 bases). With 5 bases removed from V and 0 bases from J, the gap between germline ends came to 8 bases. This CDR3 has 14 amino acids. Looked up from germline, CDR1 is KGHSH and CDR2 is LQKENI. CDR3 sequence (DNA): TGTGCCAGCTCAGGGACCTTCTCTGGAAACACCATATATTTT. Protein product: CASSGTFSGNTIYF.

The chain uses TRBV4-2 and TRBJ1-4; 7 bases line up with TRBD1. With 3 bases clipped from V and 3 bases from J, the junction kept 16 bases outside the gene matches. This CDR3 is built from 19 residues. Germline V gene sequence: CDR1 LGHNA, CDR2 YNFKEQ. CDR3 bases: TGTGCCAGCAGCCATTTGGAGGCAGGGGGGTTTTCAGCTAATGAAAAACTGTTTTTT. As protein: CASSHLEAGGFSANEKLFF.

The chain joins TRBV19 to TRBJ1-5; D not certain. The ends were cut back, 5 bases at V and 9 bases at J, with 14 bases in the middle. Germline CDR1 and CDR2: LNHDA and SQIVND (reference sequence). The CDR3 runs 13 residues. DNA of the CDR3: TGTGCCAGTAGTCCGCTCCCCGGGGTGCCCCAGCATTTT. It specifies CASSPLPGVPQHF. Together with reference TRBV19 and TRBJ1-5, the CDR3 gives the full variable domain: DGGITQSPKYLFRKEGQNVTLSCEQNLNHDAMYWYRQDPGQGLRLIYYSQIVNDFQKGDIAEGYSVSREKKESFPLTVTSAQKNPTAFYLCASSPLPGVPQHFGDGTRLSIL.

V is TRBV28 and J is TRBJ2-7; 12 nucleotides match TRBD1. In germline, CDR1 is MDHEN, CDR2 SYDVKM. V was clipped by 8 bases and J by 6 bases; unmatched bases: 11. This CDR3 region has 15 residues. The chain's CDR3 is CASEGQGAPSPEQYF. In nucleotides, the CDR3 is TGTGCCAGCGAGGGACAGGGGGCCCCCTCTCCCGAGCAGTACTTC.

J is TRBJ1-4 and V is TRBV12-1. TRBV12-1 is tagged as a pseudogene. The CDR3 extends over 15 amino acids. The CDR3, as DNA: TGTGCTCCCAGCCCAGGAGAGGGAACTAATGAAAAACTGTTTTTT. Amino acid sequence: CAPSPGEGTNEKLFF.

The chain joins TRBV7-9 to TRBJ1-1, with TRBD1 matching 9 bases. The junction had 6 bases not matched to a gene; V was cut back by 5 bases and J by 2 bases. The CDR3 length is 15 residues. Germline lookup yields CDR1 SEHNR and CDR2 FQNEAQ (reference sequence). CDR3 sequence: CASSPWTGDNTEAFF. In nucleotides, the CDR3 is TGTGCCAGCAGCCCCTGGACAGGGGACAACACTGAAGCTTTCTTT.

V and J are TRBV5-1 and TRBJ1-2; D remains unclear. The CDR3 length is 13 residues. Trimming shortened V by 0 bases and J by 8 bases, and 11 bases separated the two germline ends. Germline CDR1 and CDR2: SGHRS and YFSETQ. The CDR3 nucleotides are TGCGCCAGCAGCTTGGCCCCCCCGGGCGGCTACACCTTC. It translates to CASSLAPPGGYTF. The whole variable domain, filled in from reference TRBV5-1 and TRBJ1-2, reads KAGVTQTPRYLIKTRGQQVTLSCSPISGHRSVSWYQQTPGQGLQFLFEYFSETQRNKGNFPGRFSGRQFSNSRSEMNVSTLELGDSALYLCASSLAPPGGYTFGSGTRLTVV.

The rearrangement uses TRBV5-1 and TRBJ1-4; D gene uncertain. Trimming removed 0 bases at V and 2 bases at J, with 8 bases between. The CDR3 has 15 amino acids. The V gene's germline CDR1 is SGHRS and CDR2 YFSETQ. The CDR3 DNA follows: TGCGCCAGCAGCTTGGGCGGGAATACTAATGAAAAACTGTTTTTT. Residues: CASSLGGNTNEKLFF.

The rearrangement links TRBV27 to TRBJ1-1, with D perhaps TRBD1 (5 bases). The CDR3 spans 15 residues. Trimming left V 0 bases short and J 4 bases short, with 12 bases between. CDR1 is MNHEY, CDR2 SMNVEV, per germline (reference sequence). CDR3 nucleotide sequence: TGTGCCAGCAGTTTATCGACAGTCGCCACCACTGAAGCTTTCTTT. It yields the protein CASSLSTVATTEAFF.

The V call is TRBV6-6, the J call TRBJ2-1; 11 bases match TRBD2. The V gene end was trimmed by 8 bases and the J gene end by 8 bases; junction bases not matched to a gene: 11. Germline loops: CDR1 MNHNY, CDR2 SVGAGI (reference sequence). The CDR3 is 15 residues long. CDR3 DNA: TGTGCCAGCCGACCCGGTAGCGGGGGGGCGCATGAGCAGTTCTTC. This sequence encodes CASRPGSGGAHEQFF.

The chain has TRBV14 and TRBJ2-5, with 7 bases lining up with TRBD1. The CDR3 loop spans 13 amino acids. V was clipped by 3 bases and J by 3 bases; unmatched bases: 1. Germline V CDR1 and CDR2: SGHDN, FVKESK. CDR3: CASSQGTEETQYF. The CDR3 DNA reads TGTGCCAGCAGCCAGGGGACAGAAGAGACCCAGTACTTC.

CDR3 nucleotide sequence: TGTGCCAGCAGTATTTGGGGCTCTGGAAACACCATATATTTT. Its protein product is CASSIWGSGNTIYF. J is TRBJ1-3 and V is TRBV2, with D unresolved. Deletions cut 5 bases from V and 0 bases from J, with 8 bases between. CDR3 length: 14 amino acids. From germline, CDR1 is SNHLY and CDR2 FYNNEI.

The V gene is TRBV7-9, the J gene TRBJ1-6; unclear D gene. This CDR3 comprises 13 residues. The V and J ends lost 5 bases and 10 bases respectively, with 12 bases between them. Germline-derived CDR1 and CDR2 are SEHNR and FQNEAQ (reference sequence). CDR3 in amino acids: CASSLEGGSPLHF. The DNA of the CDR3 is TGTGCCAGCAGCCTTGAGGGTGGGTCACCCCTCCACTTT.

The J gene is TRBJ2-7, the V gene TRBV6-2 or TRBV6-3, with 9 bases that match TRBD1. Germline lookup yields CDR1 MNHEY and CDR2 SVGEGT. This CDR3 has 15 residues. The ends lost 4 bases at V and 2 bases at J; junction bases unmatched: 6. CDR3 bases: TGTGCCAGCAGTTTCAGACAGGGGGGCACCTACGAGCAGTACTTC. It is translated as CASSFRQGGTYEQYF.

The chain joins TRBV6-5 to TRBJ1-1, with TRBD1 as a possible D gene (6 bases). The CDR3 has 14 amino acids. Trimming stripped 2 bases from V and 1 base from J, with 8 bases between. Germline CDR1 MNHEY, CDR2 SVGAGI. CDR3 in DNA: TGTGCCAGCAGTTACCAGGGGAGGAACACTGAAGCTTTCTTT. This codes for CASSYQGRNTEAFF.

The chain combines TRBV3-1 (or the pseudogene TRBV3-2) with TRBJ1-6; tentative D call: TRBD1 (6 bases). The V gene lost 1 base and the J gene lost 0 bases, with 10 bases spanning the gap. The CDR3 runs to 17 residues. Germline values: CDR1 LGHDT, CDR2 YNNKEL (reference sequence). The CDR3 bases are TGTGCCAGCAGCCAAGGTCCCAGGGGCTCCTATAATTCACCCCTCCACTTT. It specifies CASSQGPRGSYNSPLHF.

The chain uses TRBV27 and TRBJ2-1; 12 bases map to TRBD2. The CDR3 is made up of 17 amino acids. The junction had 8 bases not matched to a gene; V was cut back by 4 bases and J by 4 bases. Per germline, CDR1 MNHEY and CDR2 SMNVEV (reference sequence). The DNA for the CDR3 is TGTGCCAGCAGTTCACGGACTAGCGGGAACAAATACAATGAGCAGTTCTTC. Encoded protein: CASSSRTSGNKYNEQFF.

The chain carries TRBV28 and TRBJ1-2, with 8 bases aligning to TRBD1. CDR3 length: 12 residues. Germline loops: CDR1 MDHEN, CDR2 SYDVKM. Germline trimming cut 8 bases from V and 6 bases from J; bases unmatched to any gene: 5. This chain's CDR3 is CASDRGLDGYTF. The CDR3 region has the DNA TGTGCCAGCGACAGGGGTCTCGATGGCTACACCTTC.

DNA for the CDR3: TGTGCCATCAGTGACGGTCCGAACACTGAAGCTTTCTTT. Its translation is CAISDGPNTEAFF. The rearrangement uses TRBV10-3 and TRBJ1-1; D remains ambiguous. V gave up 3 bases and J gave up 1 base, with 6 bases separating them. The germline gives CDR1 ENHRY, CDR2 SYGVKD. The CDR3 loop spans 13 amino acids.

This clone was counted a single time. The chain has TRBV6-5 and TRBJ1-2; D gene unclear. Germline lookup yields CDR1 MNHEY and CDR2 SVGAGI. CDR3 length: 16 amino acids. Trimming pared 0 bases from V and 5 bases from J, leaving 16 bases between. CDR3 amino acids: CASSYSRNYKLYGYTF. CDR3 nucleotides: TGTGCCAGCAGTTACTCGAGAAATTACAAGCTTTATGGCTACACCTTC.

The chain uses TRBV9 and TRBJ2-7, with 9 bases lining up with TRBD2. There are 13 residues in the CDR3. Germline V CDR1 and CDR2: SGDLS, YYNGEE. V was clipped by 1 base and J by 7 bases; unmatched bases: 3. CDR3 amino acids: CASSVQAGGEQYF. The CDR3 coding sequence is TGTGCCAGCAGCGTACAAGCGGGGGGAGAGCAGTACTTC.

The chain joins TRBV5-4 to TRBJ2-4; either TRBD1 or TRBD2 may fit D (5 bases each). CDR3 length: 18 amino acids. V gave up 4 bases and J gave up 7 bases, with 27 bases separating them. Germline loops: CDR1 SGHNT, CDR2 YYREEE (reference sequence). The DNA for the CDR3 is TGTGCCAGCAGCCCTGGACTTGGCGGCACGGTTTGGGGGAACATTCAGTACTTC. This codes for CASSPGLGGTVWGNIQYF.

The chain's CDR3 is CASSYRGANEKLFF. Here the CDR3 DNA reads TGTGCCAGCAGCTACAGGGGGGCTAATGAAAAACTGTTTTTT. The chain combines TRBV3-1 (or the pseudogene TRBV3-2) with TRBJ1-4, with 8 bases that match TRBD1. From germline, CDR1 is LGHDT and CDR2 YNNKEL (reference sequence). The CDR3 consists of 14 residues. V was clipped by 5 bases and J by 3 bases; unmatched bases: 2.

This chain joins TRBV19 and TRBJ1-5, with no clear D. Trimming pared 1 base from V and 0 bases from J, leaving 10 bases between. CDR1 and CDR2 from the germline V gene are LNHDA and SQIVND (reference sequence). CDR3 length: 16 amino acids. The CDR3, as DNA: TGTGCCAGTAGTATAGGAAACAGAGATAGCAATCAGCCCCAGCATTTT. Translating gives CASSIGNRDSNQPQHF.

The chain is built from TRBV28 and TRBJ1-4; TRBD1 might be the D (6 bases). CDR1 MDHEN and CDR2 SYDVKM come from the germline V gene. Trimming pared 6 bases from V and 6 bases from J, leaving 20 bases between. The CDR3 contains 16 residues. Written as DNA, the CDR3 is TGTGCCAGCAGACTCCTCGGGGGGGGGCGAGATGAAAAACTGTTTTTT. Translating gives CASRLLGGGRDEKLFF.